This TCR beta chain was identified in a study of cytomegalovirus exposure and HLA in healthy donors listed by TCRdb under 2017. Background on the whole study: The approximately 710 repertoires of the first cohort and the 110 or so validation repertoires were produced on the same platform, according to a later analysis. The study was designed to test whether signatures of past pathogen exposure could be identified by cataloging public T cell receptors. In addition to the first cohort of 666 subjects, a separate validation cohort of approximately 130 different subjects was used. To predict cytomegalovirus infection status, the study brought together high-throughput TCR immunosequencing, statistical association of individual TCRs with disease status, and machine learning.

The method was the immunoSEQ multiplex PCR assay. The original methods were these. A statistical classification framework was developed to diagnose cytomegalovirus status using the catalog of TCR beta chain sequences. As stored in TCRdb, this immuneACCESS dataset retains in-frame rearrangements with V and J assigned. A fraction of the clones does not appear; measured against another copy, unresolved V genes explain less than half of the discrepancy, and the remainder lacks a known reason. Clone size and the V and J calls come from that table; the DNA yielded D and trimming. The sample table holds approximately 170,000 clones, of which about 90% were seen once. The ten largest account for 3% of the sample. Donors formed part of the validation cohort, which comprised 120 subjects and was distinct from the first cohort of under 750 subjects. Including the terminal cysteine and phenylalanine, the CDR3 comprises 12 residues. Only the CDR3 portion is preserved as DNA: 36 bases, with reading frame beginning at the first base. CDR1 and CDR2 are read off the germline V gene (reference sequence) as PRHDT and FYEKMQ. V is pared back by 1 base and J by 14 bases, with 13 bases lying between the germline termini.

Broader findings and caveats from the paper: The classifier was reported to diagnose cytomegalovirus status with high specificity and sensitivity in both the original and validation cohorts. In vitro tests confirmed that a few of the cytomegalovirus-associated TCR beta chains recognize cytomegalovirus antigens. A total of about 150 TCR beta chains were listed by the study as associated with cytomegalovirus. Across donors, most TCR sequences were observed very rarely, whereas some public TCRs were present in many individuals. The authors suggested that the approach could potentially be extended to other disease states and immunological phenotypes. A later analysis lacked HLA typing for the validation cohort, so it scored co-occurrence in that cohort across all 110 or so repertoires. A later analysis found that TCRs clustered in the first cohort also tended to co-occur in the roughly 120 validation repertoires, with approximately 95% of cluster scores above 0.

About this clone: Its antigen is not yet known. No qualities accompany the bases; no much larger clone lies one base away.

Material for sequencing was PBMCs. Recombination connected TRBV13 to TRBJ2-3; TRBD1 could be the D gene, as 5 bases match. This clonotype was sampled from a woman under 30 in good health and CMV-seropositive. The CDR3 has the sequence CASSLAQGIAYF. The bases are TGTGCCAGCAGCTTAGCTCAGGGAATTGCGTATTTT.